This TCR beta chain was profiled in a study of blood T cell repertoires in COVID-19. The overall study: The study drew acute and convalescent COVID-19 samples from the United States, Italy and Spain. The cDNA or gDNA used as material had been derived from T cells, B-cell-depleted T cells, or PBMCs.

Authors' analysis steps: Nucleated cell counts were estimated from reference gene primer amplification. The assay was immunoSEQ multiplex PCR, and TCRdb's table has in-frame clones only and misses some. V and J calls and clone size are copied from that table; D and trimming were computed from the DNA. The sample lists around 190,000 clones, roughly 86% occurring once. Each participant's cohort was designated according to participant-reported clinical history. CDR1 is MNHEY and CDR2 is SVGAGI in the germline V gene. J gave up 4 bases and V 5 bases, and 5 bases lay outside the gene matches. The CDR3 has 14 residues.

The source of this sequence is a man aged 35 to 55 with acute COVID-19. Sequencing used PBMCs or T cells enriched from blood (not recorded which). The chain uses TRBV6-5 and TRBJ1-1; 9 bases are a match to TRBD1. CDR3 sequence (DNA): TGTGCCAGCAGTCAACAGGGGGCGAGCACTGAAGCTTTCTTT. Translation gives CASSQQGASTEAFF.